Sequencing of this TCR beta chain was carried out in a study of human thymus T cells (dated by TCRdb to between 2020 and 2021). Study-level background: TCR alpha and beta repertoires from fewer than ten infant thymus samples and a few related peripheral blood samples were characterized in the study. The infant donors were roughly 7 to 244 days old, and the cohort included five to seven males and a couple of females. Broader findings and caveats from the paper: Thymus samples yielded on average about 810,000 unique TCRB clonotypes, compared with around 84,000 from blood samples. The related research found that thymic TCR repertoires overlapped highly between unrelated individuals. V and J gene segment usage appeared biased in both thymic and peripheral blood repertoires.

Note on this clone: What antigen it recognizes has not been identified. Base qualities are not recorded, but no much larger clone differs from it by a single base.

Thymus tissue was obtained as surgical resects removed during corrective cardiac surgery. The donors were immunologically healthy infants in Finland who had open corrective cardiac surgery for congenital heart defects. Thymocytes were mechanically released from the tissue and were stored as pellets of roughly 9-33 million cells at -70 degrees C. Genomic DNA was extracted from frozen cell pellets with a QIAsymphony instrument. The immunoSEQ multiplex PCR assay was used to amplify the TCRB and TCRAD loci from a standardized quantity of quality-controlled genomic DNA. The amplicons covered the V(D)J region and were long enough to include the CDR3 and to identify the V and J genes. Amplicon sequencing was performed on an Illumina platform through the commercial immunoSEQ service. Per the source publication's procedure: Primer bias and sequencing errors were corrected as previously described, and TCRAD and TCRB were defined on the basis of the IMGT database. immunoSEQ Analyzer 3.0 and VDJTools were used for repertoire analysis, which covered basic statistics, V/J segment usage, diversity estimates, rarefaction and pairwise overlap. Diversity was estimated with Chao1, ChaoE, Efron-Thisted, Shannon and inverse Simpson indices, and also on datasets down-sampled to the smallest sample. For repertoire overlap, CDR3 nucleotide sequence, V gene and J gene had to match strictly, and clustering was done by Jaccard-based multidimensional scaling. TCRdb obtained this table from immuneACCESS and retained in-frame rearrangements with V and J assigned. These tables miss some clones; where compared with another copy, unresolved V genes account for less than half of the shortfall, and the remainder is unexplained. The D gene and trimming were derived from the DNA, and the V and J assignments and clone size from that table. The sample profile shows tens of thousands of clones; 95% of them were found once. The biggest ten clones account for around 0.03% of the sample.

The CDR1 and CDR2 encoded by the germline V gene (reference sequence) are SEHNR and FQNEAQ. Compared with germline, V lacks 6 bases and J lacks 4 bases; bases without a gene match: 4. Taken from cysteine to phenylalanine, the CDR3 has 15 residues. Just CDR3 DNA is preserved here, 45 bases in frame from base 1. In this chain, TRBV7-9 is recombined with TRBJ2-2; 11 middle bases align to TRBD1. Sample: thymus tissue. The TCR originated in a girl under two years old with a congenital heart defect but otherwise immunologically healthy. The DNA reads TGTGCCAGCAGTTCCGGGACAGGGGGCACCGGGGAGCTGTTTTTT. It codes for CASSSGTGGTGELFF.